The 5 T cell receptor beta chains below come from one sample, sequenced in a study of CD8 T cells in Susac syndrome (dated by TCRdb to about 2019). The protocol used for the library was the immunoSEQ multiplex PCR assay. RNA was extracted using the RNeasy kit, and roughly 0.5 to 1 microgram was reverse transcribed with random hexamers. TCRdb applied fastp at Q25 and MiXCR to the public reads, then kept only in-frame beta chains. Every distinct CDR3 protein forms one entry, paired with its most common genes and DNA. The sample contains 120,000 to 150,000 distinct CDR3 sequences, approximately 94% of them found a single time. More than 0.065% of the sample is taken by the ten largest. Input material: CD4+ T cells from PBMCs. Every receptor here comes from a human donor in good health.

The genes are TRBV30 and TRBJ2-6; a weak D match, TRBD2 (5 bases). Germline loops: CDR1 GTSNPN, CDR2 SVGIG (reference sequence). CDR3 length: 16 residues. V was shortened by 2 bases and J by 3 bases, with 14 bases between the two germline ends. CDR3 DNA: TGTGCCTGGAGTTCACCGGGAACGGGTGGGGCCAACGTCCTGACTTTC. Protein sequence: CAWSSPGTGGANVLTF.

This clonotype has just one count. V is TRBV27 and J is TRBJ2-7; 7 positions match TRBD1. V was pared by 8 bases and J by 1 base, with 17 bases of the junction left unmatched. From germline, CDR1 is MNHEY and CDR2 SMNVEV (reference sequence). CDR3 length equals 17 residues. The CDR3 nucleotides are TGTGCCAGCTGGTCCCCCAGCAGACAGGGAAGATCCTACGAGCAGTACTTC. The encoded protein is CASWSPSRQGRSYEQYF.

The chain uses TRBV5-1 and TRBJ2-7; the match to TRBD2 covers 7 bases. V lost 4 bases to trimming and J lost 3 bases; unmatched junction nucleotides: 4. In germline, CDR1 is SGHRS, CDR2 YFSETQ. The CDR3 length is 13 residues. CDR3 nucleotide sequence: TGCGCCAGCAGCCTAGCGGATGGCTACGAGCAGTACTTC. Its protein is CASSLADGYEQYF.

V and J are TRBV20-1 and TRBJ2-3, with 8 bases aligning to TRBD1. Germline V CDR1 and CDR2: DFQATT, SNEGSKA (reference sequence). The CDR3 spans 14 residues. The trim removed 8 bases at V and 3 bases at J, leaving 10 bases unmatched. Here the CDR3 reads CSPHAGGPTDTQYF. DNA for the CDR3: TGCAGTCCCCACGCAGGGGGCCCTACAGATACGCAGTATTTT.

This chain links TRBV5-1 with TRBJ1-1; 8 bases are shared with TRBD1. V gave up 0 bases and J gave up 6 bases; unmatched junction bases: 10. The CDR3 is 16 amino acids. Germline V gives CDR1 SGHRS, CDR2 YFSETQ. The CDR3 loop reads CASSLGPRQGSAEAFF. In nucleotides, the CDR3 is TGCGCCAGCAGCTTGGGTCCGAGACAGGGGAGCGCTGAAGCTTTCTTT.